The rows below give T cell receptor beta chains drawn from one sample of a study of blood T cell repertoires in COVID-19. The assay was immunoSEQ multiplex PCR, and TCRdb's table has in-frame clones only and misses some. The data show fewer than 250,000 clones, around 81% seen once. Sample: PBMCs or T cells enriched from blood (not recorded which). The receptors derive from a woman in her 40s with acute COVID-19. Each CDR3 is given with its conserved first and last residue. The D gene is left open where the match is weak. Clone size is not always given. Where it is, it says once, few, many or a class for expanded clones.

v_gene	len	abundance	d_gene	j_gene	CDR3nt	CDR3aa
TRBV2	15	NA	TRBD2	TRBJ2-3	TGTGCCAGCAGTGAGAGTAGCGGGAGGACAGATACGCAGTATTTT	CASSESSGRTDTQYF
TRBV28	16	once	NA	TRBJ2-5	TGTGCCAGCAGCTCACCTGGACTGTTGATGTTCGTGACCCAGTACTTC	CASSSPGLLMFVTQYF
TRBV28	13	NA	NA	TRBJ2-7	TGTGCCAGCAGTTTTGAGCGGTGGGACGAGCAGTACTTC	CASSFERWDEQYF
TRBV2	14	NA	NA	TRBJ2-7	TGTGCCAGCAATCCTTGGGACACCTCCTACGAGCAGTACTTC	CASNPWDTSYEQYF
TRBV6-1	15	NA	TRBD2	TRBJ2-3	TGTGCCAGCAGTGAGCGGGGGAGGAGGACAGATACGCAGTATTTT	CASSERGRRTDTQYF
TRBV6-5	13	few	NA	TRBJ2-2	TGTGCCAGCAGTCGTCTAGCGTCCGGGGAGCTGTTTTTT	CASSRLASGELFF
TRBV4-2	16	few	TRBD1	TRBJ1-5	TGTGCCAGCAGCCAAGAATGGACAGGTAATTATCAGCCCCAGCATTTT	CASSQEWTGNYQPQHF
TRBV18	16	NA	NA	TRBJ2-7	TGTGCCAGCTCACCACGGTCAAGGGGGTCATCCTACGAGCAGTACTTC	CASSPRSRGSSYEQYF
TRBV6-5	14	many	NA	TRBJ2-7	TGTGCCAGCAGTCCGCTTACAGTGGCCTACGAGCAGTACTTC	CASSPLTVAYEQYF
TRBV27	18	NA	TRBD1	TRBJ1-1	TGTGCCAGCAGTTTTTCTCGAGGGACAGGGGGCTTGAACACTGAAGCTTTCTTT	CASSFSRGTGGLNTEAFF
TRBV6-5	14	NA	TRBD1	TRBJ2-4	TGTGCCAGCAGGTTGCCCGGGACAGGAAACATTCAGTACTTC	CASRLPGTGNIQYF
TRBV10-3	15	NA	TRBD2	TRBJ2-2	TGTGCCATCAGTGCGACTAGCGGGAGAGACGGGGAGCTGTTTTTT	CAISATSGRDGELFF
TRBV7-2	11	NA	NA	TRBJ2-7	TGTGCCAGCAGCTTAGCCGGGGAGGCTTACTTC	CASSLAGEAYF
TRBV11-2	15	NA	TRBD1	TRBJ2-3	TGTGCCAGCAGCTTAGTACCCGACAGGGCAGATACGCAGTATTTT	CASSLVPDRADTQYF
TRBV19	14	NA	NA	TRBJ1-5	TGTGCCAGCGTAAACAGGGAGTCATGGCAGCCCCAGCATTTT	CASVNRESWQPQHF
TRBV3-1/TRBV3-2	16	NA	TRBD2	TRBJ2-1	TGTGCCAGCAGCCAGGCCGGGGGGGGTCCCCACAATGAGCAGTTCTTC	CASSQAGGGPHNEQFF
TRBV5-6	18	few	TRBD1	TRBJ2-1	TGTGCCAGCAGCTATCCGGGACAGGTTGTCGATATCTACAATGAGCAGTTCTTC	CASSYPGQVVDIYNEQFF
TRBV12-3/TRBV12-4	13	NA	NA	TRBJ1-1	TGTGCCAGCAGATACGACTGGAACACTGAAGCTTTCTTT	CASRYDWNTEAFF
TRBV5-1	14	few	TRBD2	TRBJ2-5	TGCGCCAGCAGCTTGGGGCGGGGGAGAGAGACCCAGTACTTC	CASSLGRGRETQYF
TRBV7-9	15	NA	NA	TRBJ1-1	TGTGCCAGCAGCCTCAGCTCCCGACTGGGCACTGAAGCTTTCTTT	CASSLSSRLGTEAFF
TRBV13	14	NA	NA	TRBJ1-1	TGTGCCAGCAGCCCTACAGGGTGGGCAACTGAAGCTTTCTTT	CASSPTGWATEAFF
TRBV7-3	15	NA	TRBD1	TRBJ2-7	TGTGCCAGCAGCATCGGGACAGGGGGCTCCGGCGAGCAGTACTTC	CASSIGTGGSGEQYF
TRBV30	17	NA	TRBD1	TRBJ1-5	TGTGCCTGGAGTGTTTTAGGGATCGACAGGGGCGGACAGCCCCAGCATTTT	CAWSVLGIDRGGQPQHF
TRBV9	17	NA	NA	TRBJ1-3	TGTGCCAGCAGCCTTTCTACGACGGGACAATCTGGAAACACCATATATTTT	CASSLSTTGQSGNTIYF
TRBV7-2	15	NA	NA	TRBJ1-1	TGTGCCAGCAGCGTACAATGGGGCGGGAACACTGAAGCTTTCTTT	CASSVQWGGNTEAFF
TRBV19	16	NA	TRBD2	TRBJ2-7	TGTGCCAGTAGTTTTTCCGGGACTAGCGTTCTCTACGAGCAGTACTTC	CASSFSGTSVLYEQYF
TRBV24-1	15	NA	TRBD2	TRBJ2-3	TGTGCCACCAGTGAGAATAGCGGGGTCTCAGATACGCAGTATTTT	CATSENSGVSDTQYF
TRBV5-4	15	few	TRBD1	TRBJ2-1	TGTGCCAGCAGCGCCCCTGGCAGGGGGCAAGGTAGGCAGTTCTTC	CASSAPGRGQGRQFF
TRBV9	15	NA	TRBD1	TRBJ1-2	TGTGCCAGCAGCGAACAGGGGGCGCTGGGGGATGGCTACACCTTC	CASSEQGALGDGYTF
TRBV28	15	NA	NA	TRBJ1-4	TGTGCCAGCAGTTTGTATAGTGCAACTAATGAAAAACTGTTTTTT	CASSLYSATNEKLFF
TRBV11-3	16	NA	NA	TRBJ2-3	TGTGCCAGCAGCTTTTCGCGCGGGCCGTTTACAGATACGCAGTATTTT	CASSFSRGPFTDTQYF
TRBV7-6	13	few	NA	TRBJ1-2	TGTGCCAGCAGCTTAGGGACAGAGTATGGCTACACCTTC	CASSLGTEYGYTF
TRBV2	13	NA	NA	TRBJ2-2	TGTGCCAGCTCGTTCAGGGGGGCCGGGGAGCTGTTTTTT	CASSFRGAGELFF
TRBV14	12	once	NA	TRBJ2-5	TGTGCCAGCAGCCCCCGGCAAGAGACCCAGTACTTC	CASSPRQETQYF
TRBV10-3	14	NA	TRBD2	TRBJ2-1	TGTGCCATCTCAAGCGGGAGCTCCTACAATGAGCAGTTCTTC	CAISSGSSYNEQFF
TRBV19	15	NA	TRBD1	TRBJ2-1	TGTGCCAGTAGTCCGGACAGGAGCTCCTACAATGAGCAGTTCTTC	CASSPDRSSYNEQFF
TRBV5-1	15	NA	NA	TRBJ2-4	TGCGCCAGCAGCCCAATCCAGGGAGCCAAAAACATTCAGTACTTC	CASSPIQGAKNIQYF
TRBV3-1/TRBV3-2	16	NA	TRBD1	TRBJ2-2	TGTGCCAGCAGCCCCGGACAGGGTCGGGTCACCGGGGAGCTGTTTTTT	CASSPGQGRVTGELFF
TRBV24-1	17	NA	NA	TRBJ2-5	TGTGCCACCAGTGATCCTAACAGGGGGGGGTACCAAGAGACCCAGTACTTC	CATSDPNRGGYQETQYF
TRBV4-1	17	many	NA	TRBJ1-1	TGCGCCAGCAGCCAAGACCCGGGGAGGCTTTCGAACACTGAAGCTTTCTTT	CASSQDPGRLSNTEAFF
TRBV11-3	13	NA	NA	TRBJ2-1	TGTGCCAGCAGCTTCAACAGGGTCAATGAGCAGTTCTTC	CASSFNRVNEQFF
TRBV3-1/TRBV3-2	13	NA	NA	TRBJ1-5	TGTGCCAGCAGCCAAGCTGCGGGTCAGCCCCAGCATTTT	CASSQAAGQPQHF
TRBV6-5	14	NA	TRBD1	TRBJ1-6	TGTGCCAGCAGCCCCGGGACAGGGATATCACCCCTCCACTTT	CASSPGTGISPLHF
TRBV3-1/TRBV3-2	16	few	NA	TRBJ2-1	TGTGCCAGCAGCAGGGACGGGACCGGGGGATACAATGAGCAGTTCTTC	CASSRDGTGGYNEQFF
TRBV10-3	13	once	NA	TRBJ1-1	TGTGCCATCATAGGAGATTTGAACACTGAAGCTTTCTTT	CAIIGDLNTEAFF
TRBV14	15	NA	NA	TRBJ2-7	TGTGCCAGCAGCCAAGATAGGAGCAGGGGCTACGAGCAGTACTTC	CASSQDRSRGYEQYF
TRBV7-2	15	NA	TRBD2	TRBJ2-7	TGTGCCAGCAGCTTAGCGGGAGGGCCAGTCTACGAGCAGTACTTC	CASSLAGGPVYEQYF
TRBV9	15	NA	NA	TRBJ2-5	TGTGCCAGCAGCGCTAGAATAGCGCTACAAGAGACCCAGTACTTC	CASSARIALQETQYF